In its sample, the clone carrying this T cell receptor (beta chain) was seen many times. Its specificity is unknown. This sample is part of a study of response to subunit inactivated influenza vaccine. Findings and caveats of the study: Authors suggested each seasonal flu vaccination may recruit only limited numbers of new T cells.

This CDR3 has 13 residues. Germline CDR1 and CDR2: SGHVS and FQNEAQ. Trimming removed 2 bases at V and 7 bases at J, with 9 bases between. TCRdb re-called the RT-PCR reads through MiXCR, storing one row per CDR3 protein. This table holds about 520,000 distinct CDR3 sequences, 25% found once. The TCR was taken from a man between 45 and 60 years old who received an inactivated influenza vaccine. V usage is TRBV7-8 and J usage is TRBJ2-4, with D hard to call. The sequencing here drew on CD4+ T cells sorted from PBMCs, taken more than 4 days after vaccination. The DNA for the CDR3 is TGTGCCAGCAGCTTAAAGTCATGGAACATTCAGTACTTC. Its protein is CASSLKSWNIQYF.